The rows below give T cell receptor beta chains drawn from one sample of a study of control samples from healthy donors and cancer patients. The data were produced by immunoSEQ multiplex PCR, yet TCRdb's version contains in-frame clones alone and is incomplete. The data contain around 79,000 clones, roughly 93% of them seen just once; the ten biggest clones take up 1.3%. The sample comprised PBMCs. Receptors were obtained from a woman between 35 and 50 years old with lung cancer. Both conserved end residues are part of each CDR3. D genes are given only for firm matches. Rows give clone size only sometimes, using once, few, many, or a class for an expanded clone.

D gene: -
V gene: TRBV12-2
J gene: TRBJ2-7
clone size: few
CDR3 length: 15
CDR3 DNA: TGTGCAAGTCACCCCCTCCGGGATCCCTCCTACGAGCAGTACTTC
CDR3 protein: CASHPLRDPSYEQYF

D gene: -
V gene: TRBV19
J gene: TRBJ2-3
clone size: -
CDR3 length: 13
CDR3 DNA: TGTGCCAGTAGTTCCACGGGGGCGGATACGCAGTATTTT
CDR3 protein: CASSSTGADTQYF

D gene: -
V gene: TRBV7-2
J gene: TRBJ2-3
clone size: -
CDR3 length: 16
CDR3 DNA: TGTGCCAGCAGCTTAGCCGGGACCTCTAGCACAGATACGCAGTATTTT
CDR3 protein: CASSLAGTSSTDTQYF

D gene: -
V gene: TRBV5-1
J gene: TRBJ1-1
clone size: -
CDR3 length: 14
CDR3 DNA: TGCGCCAGCAGCTTTGTCGATGGGAACACTGAAGCTTTCTTT
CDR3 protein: CASSFVDGNTEAFF

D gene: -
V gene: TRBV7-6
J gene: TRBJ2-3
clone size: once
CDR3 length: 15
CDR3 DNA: TGTGCCAGCAGTCAAGACCTACAGATCACAGATACGCAGTATTTT
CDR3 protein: CASSQDLQITDTQYF

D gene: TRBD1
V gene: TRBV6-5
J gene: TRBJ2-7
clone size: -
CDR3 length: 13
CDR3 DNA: TGTGCCACCTCGGGACAGGGTCGATACGAGCAGTACTTC
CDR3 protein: CATSGQGRYEQYF

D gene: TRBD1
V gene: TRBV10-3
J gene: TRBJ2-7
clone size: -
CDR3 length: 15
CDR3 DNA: TGTGCCATCAGTGCCCTTACAGGGGGCTACTACGAGCAGTACTTC
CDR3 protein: CAISALTGGYYEQYF

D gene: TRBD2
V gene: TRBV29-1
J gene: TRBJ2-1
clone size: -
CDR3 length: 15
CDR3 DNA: TGCAGCCTCTGGGCCCCAACTAGCGGATACAATGAGCAGTTCTTC
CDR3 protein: CSLWAPTSGYNEQFF

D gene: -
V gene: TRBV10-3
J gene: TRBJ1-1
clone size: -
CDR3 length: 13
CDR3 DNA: TGTGCCATCAGCCAACATCTGAACACTGAAGCTTTCTTT
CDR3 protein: CAISQHLNTEAFF

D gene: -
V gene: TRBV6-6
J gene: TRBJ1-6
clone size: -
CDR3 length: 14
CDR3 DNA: TGTGCCAGCAGTCTAGGGGAAGTAGATCCACCCCTCCACTTT
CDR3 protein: CASSLGEVDPPLHF

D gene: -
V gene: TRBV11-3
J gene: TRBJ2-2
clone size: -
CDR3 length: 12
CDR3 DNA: TGTGCCAGCAGCTTAGGGTCCGGGGAGCTGTTTTTT
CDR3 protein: CASSLGSGELFF

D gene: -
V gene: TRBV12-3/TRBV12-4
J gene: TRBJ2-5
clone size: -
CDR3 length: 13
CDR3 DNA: TGTGCCAGCAATGTGGGGTTGAAGGAGACCCAGTACTTC
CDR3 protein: CASNVGLKETQYF

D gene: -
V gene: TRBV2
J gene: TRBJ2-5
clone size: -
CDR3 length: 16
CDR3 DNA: TGTGCCAGCATCTTAATCGGGGACAAGGGAGAAGAGACCCAGTACTTC
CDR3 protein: CASILIGDKGEETQYF

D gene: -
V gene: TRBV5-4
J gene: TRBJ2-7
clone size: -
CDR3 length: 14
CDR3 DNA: TGTGCCAGCAGCTTGGGGGACCTACCCTACGAGCAGTACTTC
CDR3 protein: CASSLGDLPYEQYF

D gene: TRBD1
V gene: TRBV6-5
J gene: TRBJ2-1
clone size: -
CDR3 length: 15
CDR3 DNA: TGTGCCAGCAGTTCCCGGGACAGGGGGATTTATGAGCAGTTCTTC
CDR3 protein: CASSSRDRGIYEQFF

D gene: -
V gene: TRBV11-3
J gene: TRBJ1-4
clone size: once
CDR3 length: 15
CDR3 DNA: TGTGCCAGCAGCTTAGGGACGATCATTAATGAAAAACTGTTTTTT
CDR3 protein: CASSLGTIINEKLFF

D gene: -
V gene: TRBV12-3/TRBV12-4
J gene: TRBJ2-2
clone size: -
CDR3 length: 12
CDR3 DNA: TGTGCCAGCAGTAAGGGGCACGGGGAGCTGTTTTTT
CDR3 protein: CASSKGHGELFF

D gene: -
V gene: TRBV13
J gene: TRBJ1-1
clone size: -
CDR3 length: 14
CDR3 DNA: TGTGCCAGCAGCTTAGGGCAGGGGCGTCGTGAAGCTTTCTTT
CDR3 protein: CASSLGQGRREAFF

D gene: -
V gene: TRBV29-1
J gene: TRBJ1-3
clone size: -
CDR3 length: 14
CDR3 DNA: TGCAGCGTTGAATCTCGGCTCTCTGGAAACACCATATATTTT
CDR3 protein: CSVESRLSGNTIYF

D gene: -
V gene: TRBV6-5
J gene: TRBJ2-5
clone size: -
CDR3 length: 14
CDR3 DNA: TGTGCCAGCAGCGTGACGGGGGCAGGAGAGACCCAGTACTTC
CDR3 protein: CASSVTGAGETQYF

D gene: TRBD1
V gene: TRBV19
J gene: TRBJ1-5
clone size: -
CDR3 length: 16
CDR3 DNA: TGTGCCAGTACCACCGGGACAGGGTATAGCAATCAGCCCCAGCATTTT
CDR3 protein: CASTTGTGYSNQPQHF

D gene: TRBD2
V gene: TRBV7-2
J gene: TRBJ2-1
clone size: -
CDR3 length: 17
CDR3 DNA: TGTGCCAGCAGCCCAAACCCCAGGGCTAGCGGGTACAATGAGCAGTTCTTC
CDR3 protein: CASSPNPRASGYNEQFF

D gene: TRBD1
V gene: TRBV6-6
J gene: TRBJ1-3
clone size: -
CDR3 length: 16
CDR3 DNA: TGTGCCAGCAGTAGCCAGGGGGAGCTCGGTGGAAACACCATATATTTT
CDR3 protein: CASSSQGELGGNTIYF

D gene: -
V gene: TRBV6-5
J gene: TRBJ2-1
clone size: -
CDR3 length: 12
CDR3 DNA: TGTGCCAGCAGTTACTCAACGGGGGGCCAGTTCTTC
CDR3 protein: CASSYSTGGQFF

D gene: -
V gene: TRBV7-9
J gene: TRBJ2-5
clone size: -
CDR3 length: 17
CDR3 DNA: TGTGCCAGCAGCTTAGCAGGTAGCCAATGGTACCAAGAGACCCAGTACTTC
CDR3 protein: CASSLAGSQWYQETQYF

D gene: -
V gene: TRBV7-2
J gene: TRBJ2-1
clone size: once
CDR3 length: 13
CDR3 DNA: TGTGCCAGCAGCCTTAACGGAGGCGATGAGCAGTTCTTC
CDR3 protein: CASSLNGGDEQFF

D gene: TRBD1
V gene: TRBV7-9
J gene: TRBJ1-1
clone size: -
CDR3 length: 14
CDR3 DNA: TGTGCCAGCAGCCGAGGACAGGGGGGAGAGGAAGCTTTCTTT
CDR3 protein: CASSRGQGGEEAFF

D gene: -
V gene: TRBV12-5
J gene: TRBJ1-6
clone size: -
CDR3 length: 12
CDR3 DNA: TGTGCCAGTCAAAGGGGAAATTCACCCCTCCACTTT
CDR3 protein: CASQRGNSPLHF

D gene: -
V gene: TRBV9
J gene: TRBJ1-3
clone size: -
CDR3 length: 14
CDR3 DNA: TGTGCCAGCAGCGGGACTTTCTCTGGAAACACCATATATTTT
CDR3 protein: CASSGTFSGNTIYF

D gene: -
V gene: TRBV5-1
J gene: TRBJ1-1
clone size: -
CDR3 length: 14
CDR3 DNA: TGCGCCAGCAGCTATACAGCGGCCCTGACTGAAGCTTTCTTT
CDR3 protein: CASSYTAALTEAFF

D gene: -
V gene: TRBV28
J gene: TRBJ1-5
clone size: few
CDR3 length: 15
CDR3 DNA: TGTGCCAGCAGTTTAAAAAGGACAGTCTCTCAGCCCCAGCATTTT
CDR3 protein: CASSLKRTVSQPQHF

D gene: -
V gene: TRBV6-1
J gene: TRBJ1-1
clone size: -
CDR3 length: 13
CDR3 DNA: TGTGCCAGCAGTGAATACAGGAGAAATGAAGCTTTCTTT
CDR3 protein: CASSEYRRNEAFF

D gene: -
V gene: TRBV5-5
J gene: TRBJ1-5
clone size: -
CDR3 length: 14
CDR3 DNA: TGTGCCAGCAGCGTGCGGTGGGGCAATCAGCCCCAGCATTTT
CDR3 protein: CASSVRWGNQPQHF

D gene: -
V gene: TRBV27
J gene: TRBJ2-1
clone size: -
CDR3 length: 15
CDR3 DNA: TGTGCCAGCAGTTTATCCCCCTCGGGGAGTAATGAGCAGTTCTTC
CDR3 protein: CASSLSPSGSNEQFF

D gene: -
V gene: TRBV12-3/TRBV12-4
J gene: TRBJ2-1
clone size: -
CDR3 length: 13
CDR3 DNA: TGTGCCAGCAGTTTTGGGCCACGGGGTGAGCAGTTCTTC
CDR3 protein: CASSFGPRGEQFF

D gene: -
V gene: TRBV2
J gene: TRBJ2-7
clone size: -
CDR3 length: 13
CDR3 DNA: TGTGCCAGCAGACCGACCGCAAACTACGAGCAGTACTTC
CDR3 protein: CASRPTANYEQYF

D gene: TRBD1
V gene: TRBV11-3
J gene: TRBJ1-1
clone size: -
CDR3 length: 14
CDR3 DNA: TGTGCCAGCAGCTTAAGGACAGGGAACACTGAAGCTTTCTTT
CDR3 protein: CASSLRTGNTEAFF

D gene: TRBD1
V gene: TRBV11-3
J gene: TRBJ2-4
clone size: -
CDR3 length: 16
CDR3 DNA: TGTGCCAGCAGCTTAGGAACCGGGACAGGGAAAAACATTCAGTACTTC
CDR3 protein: CASSLGTGTGKNIQYF

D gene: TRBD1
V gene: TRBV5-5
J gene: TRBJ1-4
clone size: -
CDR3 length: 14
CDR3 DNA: TGTGCCAGCAGCTTGGACCAGGGGGGCGAAAAACTGTTTTTT
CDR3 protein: CASSLDQGGEKLFF

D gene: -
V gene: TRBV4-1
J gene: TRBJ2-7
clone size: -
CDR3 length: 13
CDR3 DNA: TGCGCCAGCAGCCGGGGCCTTCCCCACGAGCAGTACTTC
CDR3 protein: CASSRGLPHEQYF

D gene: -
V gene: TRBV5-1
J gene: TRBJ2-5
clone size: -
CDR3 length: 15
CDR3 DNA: TGCGCCAGCAGCTTGGGAGAACAGTGGGGGGAGACCCAGTACTTC
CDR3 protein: CASSLGEQWGETQYF

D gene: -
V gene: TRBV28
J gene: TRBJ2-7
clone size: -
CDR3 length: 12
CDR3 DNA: TGTGCCAGCAGTTCCGCAGGGTACGAGCAGTACTTC
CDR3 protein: CASSSAGYEQYF

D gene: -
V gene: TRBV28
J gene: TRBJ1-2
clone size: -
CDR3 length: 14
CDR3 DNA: TGTGCCAGCAGTCCAGGAACAGTCCTCTATGGCTACACCTTC
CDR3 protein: CASSPGTVLYGYTF

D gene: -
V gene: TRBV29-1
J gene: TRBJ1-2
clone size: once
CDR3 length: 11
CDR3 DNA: TGCAGCGTTGAAGAGGGCTATGGCTACACCTTC
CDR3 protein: CSVEEGYGYTF

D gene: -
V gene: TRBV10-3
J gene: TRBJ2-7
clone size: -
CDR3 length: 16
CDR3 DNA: TGTGCCATCAGTGAGTCCCAGACATCGTACGCCTACGAGCAGTACTTC
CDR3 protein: CAISESQTSYAYEQYF

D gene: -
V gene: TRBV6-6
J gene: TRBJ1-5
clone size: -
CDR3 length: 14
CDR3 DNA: TGTGCCAGCAGTTGGGACACCGGGGGTCAGCCCCAGCATTTT
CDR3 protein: CASSWDTGGQPQHF

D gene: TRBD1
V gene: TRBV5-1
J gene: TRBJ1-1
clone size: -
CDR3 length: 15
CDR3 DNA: TGCGCCAGCAGCCTTGGGACAGATATGAACACTGAAGCTTTCTTT
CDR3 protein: CASSLGTDMNTEAFF

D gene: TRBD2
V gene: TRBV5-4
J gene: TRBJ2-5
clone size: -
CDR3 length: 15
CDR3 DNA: TGTGCCAGCAGCCAGACTAGCGGGGGGAGAGAGACCCAGTACTTC
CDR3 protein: CASSQTSGGRETQYF

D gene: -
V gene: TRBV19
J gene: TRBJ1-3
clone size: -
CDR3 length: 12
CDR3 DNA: TGTGCCAGTAGTATCTCCGGAAACACCATATATTTT
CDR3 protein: CASSISGNTIYF

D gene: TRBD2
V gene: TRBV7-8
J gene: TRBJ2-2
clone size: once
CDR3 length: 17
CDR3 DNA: TGTGCCAGCAGCCTCTATAGCGGGGGTCCTAACACCGGGGAGCTGTTTTTT
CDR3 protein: CASSLYSGGPNTGELFF

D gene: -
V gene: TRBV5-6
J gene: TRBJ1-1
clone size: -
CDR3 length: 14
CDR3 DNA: TGTGCCAGCAGCTTGGTAAGGGGAGGGACTGAAGCTTTCTTT
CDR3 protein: CASSLVRGGTEAFF

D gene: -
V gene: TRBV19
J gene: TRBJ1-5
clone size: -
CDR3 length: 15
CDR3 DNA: TGTGCCAGTAGTATAGACGGGAAGGGCAATCAGCCCCAGCATTTT
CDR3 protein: CASSIDGKGNQPQHF

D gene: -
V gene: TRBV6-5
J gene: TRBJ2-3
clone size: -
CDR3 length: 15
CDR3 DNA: TGTACCAGCGGTCACAGGACTTCTAGCACAGATACGCAGTATTTT
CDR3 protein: CTSGHRTSSTDTQYF

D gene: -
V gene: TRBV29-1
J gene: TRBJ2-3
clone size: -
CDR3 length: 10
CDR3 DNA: TGCAGCGTTGTTTTTGGGACGCAGTATTTT
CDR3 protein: CSVVFGTQYF